This T cell receptor beta chain was identified during a study of control samples from healthy donors and cancer patients. In its sample, this clone was seen once. The protocol was immunoSEQ multiplex PCR, while the TCRdb copy is restricted to in-frame clones and leaves out a portion. The sample holds about 93,000 clones; less than 90% are singletons and the top ten take 13% to 15%. Sequenced: blood. This TCR came from a woman aged 70 to 79 in good health.

In DNA, the CDR3 is TGTGCCAGCAGGGGAGGGACAGACACCGGGGAGCTGTTTTTT. Its protein is CASRGGTDTGELFF. The rearrangement links TRBV5-6 to TRBJ2-2; D tentatively reads TRBD1 or TRBD2 (7 bases each). V lost 5 bases and J 3 bases, leaving 11 bases between the germline ends. The CDR3 sequence is 14 residues long. The germline CDR1 and CDR2 sequences are SGHDT and YYEEEE.